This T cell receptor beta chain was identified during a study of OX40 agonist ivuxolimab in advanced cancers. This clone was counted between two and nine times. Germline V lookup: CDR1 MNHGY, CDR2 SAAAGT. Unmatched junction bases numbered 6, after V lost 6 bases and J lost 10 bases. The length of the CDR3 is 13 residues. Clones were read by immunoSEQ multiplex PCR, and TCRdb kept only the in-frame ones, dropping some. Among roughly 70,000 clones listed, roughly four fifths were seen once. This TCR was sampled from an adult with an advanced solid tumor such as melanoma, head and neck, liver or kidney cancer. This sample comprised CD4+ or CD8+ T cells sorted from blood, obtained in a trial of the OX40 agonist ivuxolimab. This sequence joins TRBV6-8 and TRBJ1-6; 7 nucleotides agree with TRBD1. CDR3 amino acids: CASSYRGKSPLHF. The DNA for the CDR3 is TGTGCCAGCAGCTACAGGGGAAAGTCACCCCTCCACTTT.